This record concerns one T cell receptor (beta chain) sequence. The table came from immunoSEQ multiplex PCR; TCRdb's copy has only in-frame clones and leaves some out. This table has approximately 64,000 clones, 82% appearing once. The sample originates from a study of glioma-infiltrating T cells after dendritic cell vaccination. This CDR3 is 14 amino acids long. CDR1 is SNHLY, CDR2 FYNNEI, per germline. Trimming took 7 bases from V and 4 from J, leaving 13 bases between them. The receptor was derived from a human donor with glioblastoma. The sequencing here drew on blood, taken before dendritic cell vaccination. The J gene is TRBJ1-4, the V gene TRBV2; D is uncertain. The CDR3 protein is CASTDGGFNEKLFF. CDR3 DNA sequence: TGTGCCAGCACCGACGGAGGGTTTAATGAAAAACTGTTTTTT.